This T cell receptor (beta chain) was identified in a study of beta chain features in type 1 diabetes (dated by TCRdb to 2016 to 2018). General notes on the study: No differences in mean age, gender distribution, total cell number or subset yield were found between patients and healthy donors. Naive and central memory subsets were obtained from all 30 or so donors, but regulatory and stem cell-like memory subsets were isolated from only 8 patients and 8 healthy donors. In the study, recently diagnosed type 1 diabetes patients and matched healthy donors were compared on the TCRB repertoires of their sorted circulating CD4+ T cell subsets. Across all samples, roughly 110,000,000 sorted cells were examined, and cell number per subset correlated strongly with RNA yield.

About this clone: Its antigen remains undetermined. No base qualities exist here, and no much larger clone lies one base off it.

The entire amount of isolated RNA was reverse transcribed using the High Capacity cDNA Reverse Transcription Kit, so the sequenced TCRB transcripts were expressed ones. Deep immunoSEQ sequencing was performed on naive, central memory and regulatory T cell samples, with an average of roughly 3.3 million total reads per sample. Sorted cells were lysed in RLT buffer, and RNA was extracted using DNase-treated RNeasy Micro or Mini kits according to cell number. To prevent cross-contamination, every cell subset was processed on its own, while patient and healthy donor samples were processed together. The immunoSEQ multiplex PCR was used to amplify TCRB sequences from cDNA, yielding 87-bp fragments that span the CDR3 region. Sequencing of the amplicons was done on the Illumina HiSeq platform. As for the authors' bioinformatics: Synthetic template baselines were used to correct PCR bias computationally, reads within Hamming distance 2 were collapsed together, and singletons that could not be merged were discarded. Reads were aligned against IMGT so that V, D and J genes, CDR3 length and insertions or deletions at six rearrangement sites could be assigned. Within each subset, clonotype counts were normalized to the number of sorted cells before true diversity and Gini coefficients were calculated with the tcR R package. The overlap coefficient, calculated on TCRB nucleotide sequences, was used to measure repertoire sharing. As a proxy for the pre-selection repertoire, out-of-frame TCRB sequences from naive cells were analyzed. TCRdb provides this immuneACCESS table in a form limited to in-frame rearrangements. Some clones are lacking; in checked studies, under half of them reflect an unresolved V gene, and why the rest are absent is not known. D and trimming were read from the DNA, whereas the V and J calls and clone size are those reported in that table. The sample data list 900,000 or so clones, and about a sixth of these were observed just once. Of the sample, 0.02% to 0.03% falls within the top ten clones.

Broader findings and caveats from the paper: Patients with type 1 diabetes made fewer insertions and deleted more nucleotides at VDJ recombination sites, implying thymic rearrangement abnormalities. In all four CD4+ subsets, TCRB CDR3 length was moderately but significantly shorter in type 1 diabetes patients. Because small numbers of individuals were included in the HLA sub-analyses, any influence of HLA type on TCRB rearrangement was left unresolved. PCR may preferentially amplify shorter templates, but because patient and control samples were amplified and corrected together, any resulting skew would affect both groups equally. The naive, central memory and regulatory TCRB repertoires appeared to resemble one another more closely among patients than among healthy donors. Sequencing cDNA rather than genomic DNA could over-represent highly expressing activated cells, although activation and CD3 levels did not differ between groups.

A single peripheral blood draw of about 116 mL on average was collected from each donor into heparinised tubes. A BD FACSAria II was used to sort naive, central memory, regulatory and stem cell-like memory CD4+ T cells with a panel that included CD45RO, CCR7, CD25, CD127, CD95 and CD27. A purity above 98% was achieved for all sorted populations. PBMCs were separated immediately by Lymphoprep density gradient centrifugation and were stained directly, without being cultured. To minimize batch effects, samples were stained and sorted in pairs, one healthy donor with one patient per experiment. V is reduced by 5 bases and J by 6 bases, leaving a spacing of 13 bases between them. The CDR3 starts with the cysteine, ends with the phenylalanine, and has 13 residues. The kept DNA is CDR3 alone, 39 bases in frame from the first base. Looking up the germline V gene yields CDR1 MNHEY and CDR2 SVGAGI.

The sequenced sample consisted of naive CD4+ T cells from blood. Taken with the paper, the label for cell subset or site translates to: true naive CD4+ T cells. The source is a woman aged 18-35 years in good health. Here the chain combines TRBV6-5 and TRBJ1-2, with a tentative D gene TRBD1 over 5 matching bases. The DNA reads as follows: TGTGCCAGCAGTCCAGGGTTTGGAAATGGCTACACCTTC. It is translated as CASSPGFGNGYTF.